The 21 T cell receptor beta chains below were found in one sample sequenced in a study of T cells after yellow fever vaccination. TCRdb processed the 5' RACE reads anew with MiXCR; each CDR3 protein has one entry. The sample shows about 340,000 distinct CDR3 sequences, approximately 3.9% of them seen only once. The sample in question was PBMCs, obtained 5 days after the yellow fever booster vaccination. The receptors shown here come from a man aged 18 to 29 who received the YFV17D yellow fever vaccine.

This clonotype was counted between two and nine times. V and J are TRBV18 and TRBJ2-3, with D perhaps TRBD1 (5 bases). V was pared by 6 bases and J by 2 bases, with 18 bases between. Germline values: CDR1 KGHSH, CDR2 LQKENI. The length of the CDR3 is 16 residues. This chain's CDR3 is CASSPNRMGITDTQYF. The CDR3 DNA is TGTGCCAGCTCCCCAAACAGGATGGGGATCACAGATACGCAGTATTTT.

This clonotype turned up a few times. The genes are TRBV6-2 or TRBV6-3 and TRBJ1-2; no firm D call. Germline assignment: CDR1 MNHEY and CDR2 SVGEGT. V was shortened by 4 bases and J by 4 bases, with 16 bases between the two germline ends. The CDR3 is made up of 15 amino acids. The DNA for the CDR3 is TGTGCCAGCAGTTGGCAGGCGGCGGGAGGCTATGGCTACACCTTC. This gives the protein CASSWQAAGGYGYTF.

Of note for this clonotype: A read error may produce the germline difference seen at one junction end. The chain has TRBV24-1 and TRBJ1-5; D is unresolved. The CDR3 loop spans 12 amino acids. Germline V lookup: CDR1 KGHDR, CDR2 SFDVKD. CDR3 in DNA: TGTGACACCAGTGGGCAGAATCAGCCCCAGCATTTT. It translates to CDTSGQNQPQHF.

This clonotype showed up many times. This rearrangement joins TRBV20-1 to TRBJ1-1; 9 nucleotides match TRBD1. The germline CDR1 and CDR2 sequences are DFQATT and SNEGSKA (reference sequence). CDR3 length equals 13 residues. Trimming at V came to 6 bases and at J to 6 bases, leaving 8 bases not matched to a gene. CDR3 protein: CSAPGQGRAEAFF. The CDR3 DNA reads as TGCAGTGCGCCGGGACAGGGCCGGGCTGAAGCTTTCTTT.

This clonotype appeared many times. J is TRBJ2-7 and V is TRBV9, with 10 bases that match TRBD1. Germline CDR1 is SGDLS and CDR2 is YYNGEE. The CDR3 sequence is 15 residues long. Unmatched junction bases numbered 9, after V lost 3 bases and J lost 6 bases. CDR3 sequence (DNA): TGTGCCAGCAGCGGGACCGGGACAGGGGACTCCGAGCAGTACTTC. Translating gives CASSGTGTGDSEQYF.

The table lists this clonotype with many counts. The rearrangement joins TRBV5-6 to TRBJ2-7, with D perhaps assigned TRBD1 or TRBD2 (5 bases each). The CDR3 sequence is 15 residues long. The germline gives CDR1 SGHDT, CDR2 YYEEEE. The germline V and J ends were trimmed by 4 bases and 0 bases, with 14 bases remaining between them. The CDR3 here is CASSPVWGSSYEQYF. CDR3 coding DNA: TGTGCCAGCAGCCCGGTATGGGGGAGCTCCTACGAGCAGTACTTC.

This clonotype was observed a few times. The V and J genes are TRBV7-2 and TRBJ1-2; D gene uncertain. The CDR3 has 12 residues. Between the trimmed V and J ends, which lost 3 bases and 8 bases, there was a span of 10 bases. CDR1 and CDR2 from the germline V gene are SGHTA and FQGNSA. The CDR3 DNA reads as TGTGCCAGCAGCTTGACGATCCGCGGCTACACCTTC. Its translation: CASSLTIRGYTF. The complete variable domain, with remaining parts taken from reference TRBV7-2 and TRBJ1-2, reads GAGVSQSPSNKVTEKGKDVELRCDPISGHTALYWYRQSLGQGLEFLIYFQGNSAPDKSGLPSDRFSAERTGGSVSTLTIQRTQQEDSAVYLCASSLTIRGYTFGSGTRLTVV.

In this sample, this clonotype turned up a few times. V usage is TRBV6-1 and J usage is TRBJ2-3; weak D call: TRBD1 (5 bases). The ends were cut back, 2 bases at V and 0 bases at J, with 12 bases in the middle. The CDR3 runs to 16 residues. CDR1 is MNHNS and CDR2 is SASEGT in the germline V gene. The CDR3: CASSERGDPSTDTQYF. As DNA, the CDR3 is TGTGCCAGCAGTGAAAGGGGTGACCCTAGCACAGATACGCAGTATTTT.

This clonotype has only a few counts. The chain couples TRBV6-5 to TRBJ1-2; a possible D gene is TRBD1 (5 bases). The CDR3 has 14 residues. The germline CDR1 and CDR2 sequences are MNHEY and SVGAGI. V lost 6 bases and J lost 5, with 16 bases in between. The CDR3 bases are TGTGCCAGCAGCACCCGGGGCGGAAAGTATGGCTACACCTTC. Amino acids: CASSTRGGKYGYTF.

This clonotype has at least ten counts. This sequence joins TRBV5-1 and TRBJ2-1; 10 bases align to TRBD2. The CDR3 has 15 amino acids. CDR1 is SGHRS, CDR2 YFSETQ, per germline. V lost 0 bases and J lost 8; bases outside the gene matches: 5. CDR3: CASSLEAGGQDEQFF. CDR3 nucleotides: TGCGCCAGCAGCTTGGAAGCGGGGGGGCAGGATGAGCAGTTCTTC.

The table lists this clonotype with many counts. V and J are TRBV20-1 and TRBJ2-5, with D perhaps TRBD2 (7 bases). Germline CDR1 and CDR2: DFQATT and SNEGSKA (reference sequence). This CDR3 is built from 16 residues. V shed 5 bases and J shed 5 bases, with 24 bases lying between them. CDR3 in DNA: TGCAGTGCTGTACCTTCCCGGGGGGCCGCCGGGGAGACCCAGTACTTC. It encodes CSAVPSRGAAGETQYF.

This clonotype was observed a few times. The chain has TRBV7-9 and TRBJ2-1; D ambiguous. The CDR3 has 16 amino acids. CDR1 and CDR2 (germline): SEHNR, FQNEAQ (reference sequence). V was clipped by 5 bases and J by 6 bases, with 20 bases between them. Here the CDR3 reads CASSPTWTHTLNEQFF. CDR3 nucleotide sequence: TGTGCCAGCAGCCCTACCTGGACCCATACGCTCAATGAGCAGTTCTTC.

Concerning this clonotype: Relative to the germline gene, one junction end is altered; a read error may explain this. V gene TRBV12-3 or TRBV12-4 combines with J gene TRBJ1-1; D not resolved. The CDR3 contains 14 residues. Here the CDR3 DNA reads TGTGCCAGCAGTTTGGGGTTCACGAACTCTGAAGCTTTCTTT. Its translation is CASSLGFTNSEAFF.

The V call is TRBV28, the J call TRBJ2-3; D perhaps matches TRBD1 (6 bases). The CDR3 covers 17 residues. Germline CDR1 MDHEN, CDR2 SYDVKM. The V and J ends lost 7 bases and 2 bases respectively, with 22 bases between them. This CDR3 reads CASTTGPLPGATDTQYF. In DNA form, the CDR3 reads TGTGCCAGCACCACGGGCCCCCTCCCAGGGGCCACAGATACGCAGTATTTT.

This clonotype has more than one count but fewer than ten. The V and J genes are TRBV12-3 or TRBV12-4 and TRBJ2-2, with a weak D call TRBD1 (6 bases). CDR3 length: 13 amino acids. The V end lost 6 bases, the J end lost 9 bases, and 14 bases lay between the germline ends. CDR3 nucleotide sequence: TGTGCCAGCAGGATTCAGGGGCCCCGGGAGCTGTTTTTT. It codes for CASRIQGPRELFF.

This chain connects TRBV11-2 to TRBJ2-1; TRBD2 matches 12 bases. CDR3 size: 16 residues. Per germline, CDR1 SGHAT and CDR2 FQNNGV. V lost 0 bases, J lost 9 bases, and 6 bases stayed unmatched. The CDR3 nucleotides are TGTGCCAGCAGCTTAGATCTAGCGGGGGGGCAGGGTGAGCAGTTCTTC. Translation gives CASSLDLAGGQGEQFF.

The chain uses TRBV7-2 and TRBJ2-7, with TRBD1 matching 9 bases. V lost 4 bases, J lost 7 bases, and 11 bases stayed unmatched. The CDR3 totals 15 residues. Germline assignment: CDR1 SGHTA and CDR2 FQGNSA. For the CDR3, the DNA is TGTGCCAGCAGCTCGGCCGGTGGGACAGGGTATGAGCAGTACTTC. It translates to CASSSAGGTGYEQYF.

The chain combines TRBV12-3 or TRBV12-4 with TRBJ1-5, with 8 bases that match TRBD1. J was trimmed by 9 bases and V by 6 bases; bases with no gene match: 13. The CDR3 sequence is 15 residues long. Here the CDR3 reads CASRYSGQVAGPQHF. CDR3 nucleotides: TGTGCCAGCAGGTACTCGGGACAGGTTGCGGGGCCCCAGCATTTT.

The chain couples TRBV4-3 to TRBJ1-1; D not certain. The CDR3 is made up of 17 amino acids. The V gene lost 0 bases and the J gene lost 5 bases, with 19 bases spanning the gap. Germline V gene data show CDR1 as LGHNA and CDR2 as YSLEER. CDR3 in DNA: TGCGCCAGCAGCCAAGATTTTAGAGCGGCCGGGAGGACTGAAGCTTTCTTT. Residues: CASSQDFRAAGRTEAFF.

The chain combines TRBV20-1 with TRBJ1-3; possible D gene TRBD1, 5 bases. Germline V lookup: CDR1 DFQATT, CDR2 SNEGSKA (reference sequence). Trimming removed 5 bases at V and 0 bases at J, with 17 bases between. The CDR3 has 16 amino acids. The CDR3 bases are TGCAGTGCTTGGCGGGGGGACGGGCACTCTGGAAACACCATATATTTT. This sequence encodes CSAWRGDGHSGNTIYF.

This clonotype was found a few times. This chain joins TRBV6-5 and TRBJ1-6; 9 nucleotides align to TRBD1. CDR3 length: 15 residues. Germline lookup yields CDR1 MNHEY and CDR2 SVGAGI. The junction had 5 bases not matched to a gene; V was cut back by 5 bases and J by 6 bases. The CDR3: CASSRTGDGNSPLHF. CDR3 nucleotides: TGTGCCAGCAGTCGGACAGGGGACGGTAATTCACCCCTCCACTTT.